This paragraph covers one T cell receptor beta chain sequence. This specimen belongs to a study of blood T cell repertoires in COVID-19. Study-wide context: In each case, the material was cDNA or gDNA derived from T cells, B-cell-depleted T cells, or PBMCs.

Per the study methods: Amplification of reference gene primers provided the estimated nucleated cell counts. Some clones are missing from TCRdb's copy, which holds only in-frame ones; the method was immunoSEQ multiplex PCR. V, J and clone size reflect that table, while D and trimming were determined from the DNA. Of roughly 46,000 clones in the sample, roughly four fifths were seen once. The CDR3 loop spans 15 amino acids. The V gene's germline CDR1 is KGHSH and CDR2 LQKENI. The V gene end was trimmed by 5 bases and the J gene end by 4 bases; junction bases not matched to a gene: 8. The rearrangement joins TRBV18 to TRBJ2-1, with 7 bases identical to TRBD2. Sequenced sample: peripheral blood. The TCR was taken from a man between 60 and 75 years old with active COVID-19. CDR3 in DNA: TGTGCCAGCTCAACGGAGGCTAGCGGATACAATGAGCAGTTCTTC. Its protein is CASSTEASGYNEQFF.